The 14 T cell receptor beta chains listed next were all sequenced from one sample in a study of T cell changes during pregnancy in multiple sclerosis. Libraries were prepared by immunoSEQ multiplex PCR; TCRdb keeps only in-frame clonotypes and omits some of them. Altogether approximately 73,000 clones are present, approximately 94% being singletons, with the ten largest covering roughly 0.21%. The sample here was CD4+ T cells from peripheral blood mononuclear cells, taken before pregnancy. The receptors shown here come from a female donor with multiple sclerosis, enrolled in a pregnancy study.

The genes are TRBV18 and TRBJ1-1; tentative D call: TRBD1 (6 bases). The V and J ends lost 3 bases and 2 bases respectively, with 13 bases between them. The length of the CDR3 is 15 residues. The germline V gene encodes CDR1 KGHSH and CDR2 LQKENI. The CDR3 DNA is TGTGCCAGCTCACCCCGGGCAGGGGCCAACACTGAAGCTTTCTTT. Its protein product is CASSPRAGANTEAFF.

The chain links TRBV6-4 to TRBJ2-3; 9 nucleotides agree with TRBD2. With 5 bases clipped from V and 1 base from J, the junction kept 7 bases outside the gene matches. Germline V gene sequence: CDR1 MRHNA, CDR2 SNTAGT. The CDR3 contains 16 residues. CDR3 DNA sequence: TGTGCCAGCAGTTCCGGGACTAGCAGGGGCACAGATACGCAGTATTTT. Its protein product is CASSSGTSRGTDTQYF.

The chain is built from TRBV5-1 and TRBJ2-7; 12 bases match TRBD2. V shed 4 bases and J 9 bases; nucleotides not matched to a gene: 14. CDR3 size: 16 residues. Germline-derived CDR1 and CDR2 are SGHRS and YFSETQ. CDR3 sequence (DNA): TGCGCCAGCAGCCCAGGACTAGCGGGAAAGTTAAGGAGGCAGTACTTC. Its protein product is CASSPGLAGKLRRQYF.

The CDR3 bases are TGCAGCGTTGAAGGTAGACAGGGGGCGATCACAGATACGCAGTATTTT. This sequence encodes CSVEGRQGAITDTQYF. J is TRBJ2-3 and V is TRBV29-1; 10 bases fit TRBD1. The CDR3 length is 16 residues. With 1 base clipped from V and 2 bases from J, the junction kept 6 bases outside the gene matches. In germline, CDR1 is SQVTM, CDR2 ANQGSEA.

This chain uses TRBV5-6 with TRBJ2-4, with 10 bases that match TRBD1. Per the germline V gene, CDR1 is SGHDT and CDR2 is YYEEEE. There are 16 residues in the CDR3. V shed 5 bases and J 1 base; nucleotides not matched to a gene: 6. This CDR3 is CASRTLDRGAKNIQYF. The CDR3 nucleotides read TGTGCCAGCAGGACCCTGGACAGGGGGGCCAAAAACATTCAGTACTTC.

The rearrangement joins TRBV21-1 to TRBJ2-7; the table's D call TRBD1 went unverified against the DNA. TRBV21-1 is given as a pseudogene. The CDR3 is 15 residues long. The CDR3 coding sequence is TGTGCCAGCAAAAGCCGGGACAGGACCTCCTACGAGCAGTACTTC. This encodes CASKSRDRTSYEQYF.

The chain is built from TRBV28 and TRBJ2-3; TRBD2 is a possible D gene (6 bases). The V end was cut by 7 bases, the J end by 6 bases, with 17 bases between. The CDR3 covers 14 residues. Germline lookup yields CDR1 MDHEN and CDR2 SYDVKM. Here the CDR3 reads CASTEGGTEDTQYF. For the CDR3, the DNA is TGTGCCAGCACCGAGGGAGGCACCGAGGATACGCAGTATTTT.

This rearrangement joins TRBV5-5 to TRBJ2-2; D gene ambiguous. Germline V gives CDR1 SGHKS, CDR2 YYEKEE (reference sequence). The CDR3 totals 17 residues. V was pared by 1 base and J by 0 bases, with 13 bases between. CDR3 DNA sequence: TGTGCCAGCAGCTTGTTAGTCGAGGCTTCGAACACCGGGGAGCTGTTTTTT. Its protein is CASSLLVEASNTGELFF.

The chain uses TRBV25-1 and TRBJ2-1; TRBD2 matches 8 bases. Germline-derived CDR1 and CDR2 are MGHDK and SYGVNS. V dropped 1 base and J dropped 6; count of bases not matched to a gene: 8. The CDR3 runs to 16 residues. Here the CDR3 reads CASSELSGSASNEQFF. In DNA form, the CDR3 reads TGTGCCAGCAGTGAATTAAGCGGGAGTGCGAGCAATGAGCAGTTCTTC.

Points on this clone: Other DNA variants within this sample encode the same CDR3. The chain recombines TRBV6-1 with TRBJ2-3, with D perhaps TRBD1 (6 bases). Per the germline V gene, CDR1 is MNHNS and CDR2 is SASEGT. With 2 bases removed from V and 6 bases from J, the gap between germline ends came to 9 bases. The CDR3 loop spans 13 amino acids. DNA for the CDR3: TGTGCCAGCAGTGAAATCAGGGGTGATACGCAGTATTTT. The encoded protein is CASSEIRGDTQYF.

V and J are TRBV9 and TRBJ2-5, with D possibly TRBD2 on 5 matching bases. The CDR3 consists of 15 residues. V lost 0 bases and J 1 base, leaving 10 bases between the germline ends. From germline, CDR1 is SGDLS and CDR2 YYNGEE. In DNA form, the CDR3 reads TGTGCCAGCAGCGTAGGATTGGACTTCCAAGAGACCCAGTACTTC. Translation gives CASSVGLDFQETQYF. The full variable domain, its missing parts supplied by reference TRBV9 and TRBJ2-5, is DSGVTQTPKHLITATGQRVTLRCSPRSGDLSVYWYQQSLDQGLQFLIQYYNGEERAKGNILERFSAQQFPDLHSELNLSSLELGDSALYFCASSVGLDFQETQYFGPGTRLLVL.

The rearrangement uses TRBV2 and TRBJ2-7, with TRBD1 identical over 9 bases. The CDR3 is made up of 14 amino acids. Trimming removed 6 bases from V and 3 bases from J; junction bases left unmatched: 6. The germline gives CDR1 SNHLY, CDR2 FYNNEI. The CDR3 spells CASRDTGGGYEQYF. CDR3 coding DNA: TGTGCCAGCAGAGACACAGGGGGCGGCTACGAGCAGTACTTC. Combining the CDR3 with reference TRBV2 and TRBJ2-7 gives the whole variable domain EPEVTQTPSHQVTQMGQEVILRCVPISNHLYFYWYRQILGQKVEFLVSFYNNEISEKSEIFDDQFSVERPDGSNFTLKIRSTKLEDSAMYFCASRDTGGGYEQYFGPGTRLTVT.

The V gene is TRBV5-1, the J gene TRBJ2-3; 9 bases line up with TRBD2. The J segment lost 3 bases and the V segment lost 4 bases, leaving 9 bases of the junction unmatched. The CDR3 is made up of 16 amino acids. From germline, CDR1 is SGHRS and CDR2 YFSETQ. CDR3 nucleotides: TGCGCCAGCAGCCCCGGACTAGCGCCAGAGACAGATACGCAGTATTTT. It encodes CASSPGLAPETDTQYF.

The chain's CDR3 is CAISGGGQLSNQPQHF. In nucleotides, the CDR3 is TGTGCCATCAGTGGAGGAGGACAGCTTAGCAATCAGCCCCAGCATTTT. The chain employs TRBV10-3 and TRBJ1-5; possible D gene TRBD1, 6 bases. Germline V gene data show CDR1 as ENHRY and CDR2 as SYGVKD. The germline V and J ends were trimmed by 4 bases and 0 bases, with 13 bases remaining between them. The CDR3 consists of 16 residues.